The 8 T cell receptor beta chains listed next were all sequenced from one sample in a study of T-cell reconstitution after alpha-beta-depleted transplantation in children. Molecular barcoding with unique molecular identifiers was used for the TCRbeta library. TCRdb reanalysed the PCR reads using MiXCR and keeps one entry per CDR3 protein. Among fewer than 700,000 distinct CDR3 sequences listed, 20% to 25% were seen once. This specimen consisted of PBMCs, mostly from graft donor cells, obtained 360 days after TCRalphabeta/CD19-depleted stem cell transplant. All receptors come from a boy younger than two who had a stem cell transplant for acute myeloid leukemia, so the T cells may come from the graft donor.

This clonotype was picked up a small number of times. The chain uses TRBV28 and TRBJ2-5, with D perhaps being TRBD1 or TRBD2 (5 bases each). There are 14 residues in the CDR3. The V end was cut by 2 bases, the J end by 5 bases, with 12 bases between. Germline assignment: CDR1 MDHEN and CDR2 SYDVKM. The CDR3 DNA sequence: TGTGCCAGCAGTTTACCTGGCAGGGAGGAGACCCAGTACTTC. It yields the protein CASSLPGREETQYF.

In this sample, this clonotype turned up many times. This chain connects TRBV10-3 to TRBJ2-7; D call uncertain. V was pared by 0 bases and J by 2 bases, with 11 bases between. This CDR3 region has 15 residues. CDR1 and CDR2 (germline): ENHRY, SYGVKD. The CDR3 loop is CAISESAGPTYEQYV. The CDR3 nucleotides are TGTGCCATCAGTGAGTCGGCAGGACCCACCTACGAGCAGTACGTC.

The chain couples TRBV25-1 to TRBJ1-5; D perhaps matches TRBD1 (6 bases). CDR1 and CDR2 from the germline V gene are MGHDK and SYGVNS. The CDR3 covers 16 residues. V lost 3 bases to trimming and J lost 0 bases, with 12 bases between them. The CDR3 bases are TGTGCCAGCAGTGACCCAGGGGCCCCTAGCAATCAGCCCCAGCATTTT. Translated: CASSDPGAPSNQPQHF.

This clonotype was seen only a few times. This chain connects TRBV7-9 to TRBJ1-6, with a weak D call TRBD1 (5 bases). Germline V gene lookup returns CDR1 SEHNR and CDR2 FQNEAQ (reference sequence). Trimming stripped 3 bases from V and 7 bases from J, with 7 bases between. This CDR3 is built from 13 residues. CDR3 sequence: CASSLEGNSPLHF. The CDR3 DNA is TGTGCCAGCAGCTTGGAGGGGAATTCACCCCTCCACTTT.

This clonotype was observed at least ten times. The chain combines TRBV28 with TRBJ2-5; the match to TRBD2 covers 11 bases. In germline, CDR1 is MDHEN, CDR2 SYDVKM. The V gene end was trimmed by 7 bases and the J gene end by 2 bases; junction bases not matched to a gene: 3. The CDR3 runs 14 residues. The CDR3 DNA reads as TGTGCCAGCACCGGGACTAGCGGACAAGAGACCCAGTACTTC. It codes for CASTGTSGQETQYF.

This clonotype was observed at least ten times. The chain joins TRBV29-1 to TRBJ2-1; 11 bases are a match to TRBD2. The CDR3 is 14 amino acids. V lost 7 bases, J lost 2 bases, and 4 bases stayed unmatched. In germline, CDR1 is SQVTM, CDR2 ANQGSEA. The CDR3 sequence is CSGETSGAYNEQFF. CDR3 bases: TGCAGCGGGGAGACTAGCGGGGCCTACAATGAGCAGTTCTTC.

This clonotype occurred many times. CDR3 nucleotide sequence: TGTGCCAGAAGTTCCACAGATACGCAGTATTTT. It codes for CARSSTDTQYF. The genes are TRBV2 and TRBJ2-3; D is undetermined. The CDR3 sequence is 11 residues long. Germline CDR1 reads SNHLY; CDR2 reads FYNNEI. V dropped 9 bases and J dropped 2 bases, with 6 bases sitting between them.

This clonotype has only a few counts. The chain uses TRBV20-1 and TRBJ2-3, with D tentatively TRBD1 or TRBD2 (5 bases each). The CDR3 spans 13 residues. Trimming removed 6 bases at V and 4 bases at J, with 14 bases between. The V gene's germline CDR1 is DFQATT and CDR2 SNEGSKA (reference sequence). The CDR3 loop reads CSAGGQGADTQYF. CDR3 in DNA: TGCAGTGCCGGCGGTCAGGGAGCAGATACGCAGTATTTT.